These T cell receptor beta chains were read from a single sample in a study of OX40 agonist ivuxolimab in advanced cancers. Only in-frame clones appear in the TCRdb table, and some are missing; sequencing was by immunoSEQ multiplex PCR. Of 65,000 to 85,000 clones detected, roughly 91% appear once; the ten largest clones hold roughly an eighth. The sequences come from CD4+ or CD8+ T cells sorted from blood, collected in a trial of the OX40 agonist ivuxolimab. The receptor source for this set is an adult with an advanced solid tumor such as melanoma, head and neck, liver or kidney cancer. The conserved cysteine and the conserved F or W are not part of the CDR3 here.

v_call: TRBV6-1
cdr3_aa: ASRTWTGEGEKLF

v_call: TRBV4-3
cdr3_aa: ASSQDRGGRRTQY

v_call: TRBV19
cdr3_aa: ASSIDRWTNEQF

v_call: TRBV4-1
cdr3_aa: ASSLDDRETYEQY

v_call: TRBV19
cdr3_aa: ASSIKGVYEQY

v_call: TRBV4-3
cdr3_aa: ASSQDQGGVISPLH

v_call: TRBV14
cdr3_aa: ASSHLGTEDTQY

v_call: TRBV28
cdr3_aa: ASSSPTEGGTDTQY

v_call: TRBV4-3
cdr3_aa: ASSQVVLGLAGEGNTGELF

v_call: TRBV19
cdr3_aa: ASSPGQGISYEQY

v_call: TRBV4-2
cdr3_aa: ASSQDGGDRVFEQY

v_call: TRBV6-6
cdr3_aa: ASSYSPSAYTDTQY

v_call: TRBV20-1
cdr3_aa: SASASNEQY

v_call: TRBV18
cdr3_aa: ASSRQGPWVRGTAEAF

v_call: TRBV5-1
cdr3_aa: ASSFGAGSYNEQF

v_call: TRBV14
cdr3_aa: ASSLVGGAPPWANVLT

v_call: TRBV19
cdr3_aa: ASSTHPDRGLTEAF

v_call: TRBV6-6
cdr3_aa: ASSYRFEGENEQF

v_call: TRBV7-2
cdr3_aa: ASSLARGNTEAF

v_call: TRBV2
cdr3_aa: ASSDYDGRWTGELF

v_call: TRBV2
cdr3_aa: AIAGAASSYNEQF

v_call: TRBV28
cdr3_aa: ASTFGGPPSGVYEQY

v_call: TRBV4-1
cdr3_aa: ASSQEGRTSGPESQETQY

v_call: TRBV15
cdr3_aa: ATSRSNQGLIYGYT

v_call: TRBV19
cdr3_aa: ASSMTLGYGYT

v_call: TRBV2
cdr3_aa: ASEGGVNEKLF

v_call: TRBV6-4
cdr3_aa: ASSDSTTDTQY

v_call: TRBV27
cdr3_aa: ASGQGGTEAF

v_call: TRBV6-5
cdr3_aa: ASSQNPSATDTQY

v_call: TRBV7-5
cdr3_aa: ARSLRSYNEQF

v_call: TRBV7-9
cdr3_aa: ASSPMGSEQY

v_call: TRBV27
cdr3_aa: ASSLYGRGEYGYT

v_call: TRBV9
cdr3_aa: ASSELAPSTDTQY

v_call: TRBV7-2
cdr3_aa: ASSLALGSSYNEQF

v_call: TRBV5-6
cdr3_aa: ASSLGLAGSTDTQY

v_call: TRBV28
cdr3_aa: ASSLGQVYGYT

v_call: TRBV7-2
cdr3_aa: ASSLGTYSNQPQH

v_call: TRBV5-5
cdr3_aa: ASSAGLGYGYT

v_call: TRBV4-3
cdr3_aa: ASSQDGTGDEQY

v_call: TRBV7-9
cdr3_aa: ASNRRGQYEQY

v_call: TRBV28
cdr3_aa: ASKFPDRGTGELF